One and the same sample provided the 17 T cell receptor beta chains below, sequenced in a study of T cell repertoires in cytomegalovirus infection. Using its own MiXCR run on the reads, TCRdb lists one record per CDR3 protein. The table has fewer than 85,000 distinct CDR3 sequences, 4% seen once; the top ten hold less than 25%. Material for sequencing was PBMCs. The receptor set was obtained from a human donor in good health (CMV status not recorded). Some clones in this sample may be carry-over from other donors' samples.

A remark on this clonotype: Being one base from a much bigger clone, this may be a read error. This chain joins TRBV7-8 and TRBJ2-1; unclear D gene. The CDR3 spans 16 residues. CDR1 is SGHVS and CDR2 is FQNEAQ in the germline V gene. The CDR3 nucleotides are TGTGCCAGCAGCCCTGTAAGTCCTGGCTCCTTCAATGAGCAGTTCTTC. It codes for CASSPVSPGSFNEQFF.

This clonotype came up many times. The V and J genes are TRBV7-9 and TRBJ2-5; D gene uncertain. This CDR3 is 12 amino acids long. Germline V lookup: CDR1 SEHNR, CDR2 FQNEAQ (reference sequence). Trimming removed 6 bases from V and 5 bases from J, with 10 bases in between. Here the CDR3 reads CASSSPGETQYF. CDR3 DNA sequence: TGTGCCAGCAGTTCGCCTGGGGAGACCCAGTACTTC.

This clonotype has a count of ten or more. The chain employs TRBV14 and TRBJ1-6, with TRBD1 as a possible D gene (5 bases). In germline, CDR1 is SGHDN, CDR2 FVKESK. The CDR3 is 12 amino acids. V dropped 5 bases and J dropped 11 bases, with 10 bases sitting between them. This CDR3 is CASSNDRAPLHF. The CDR3 DNA follows: TGTGCCAGCAGCAACGACAGAGCACCCCTCCACTTT.

This clonotype was counted ten times or more. V and J are TRBV11-2 and TRBJ2-3, with TRBD2 matching over 8 bases. The J segment lost 3 bases and the V segment lost 2 bases, leaving 4 bases of the junction unmatched. CDR3 length equals 15 residues. CDR1 is SGHAT and CDR2 is FQNNGV in the germline V gene. The CDR3 DNA follows: TGTGCCAGCAGCTTATTCGCTAGCGGGACAGATACGCAGTATTTT. Translation: CASSLFASGTDTQYF.

This clonotype came up many times. The chain carries TRBV7-6 and TRBJ2-7; D is perhaps TRBD1 (6 bases). The CDR3 sequence is 14 residues long. V lost 0 bases to trimming and J lost 3 bases, with 9 bases between them. Germline loops: CDR1 SGHVS, CDR2 FNYEAQ. CDR3 residues: CASSLAGAYYEQYF. The CDR3 DNA sequence: TGTGCCAGCAGCTTAGCGGGGGCCTACTACGAGCAGTACTTC.

This clonotype was detected a few times. The chain links TRBV5-4 to TRBJ1-2; D not resolved. Germline values: CDR1 SGHNT, CDR2 YYREEE (reference sequence). The ends were cut back, 5 bases at V and 8 bases at J, with 16 bases in the middle. The CDR3 contains 13 residues. In DNA, the CDR3 is TGTGCCAGCAGACAGCAGGAGGTCGGGGGCTACACCTTC. Amino acids: CASRQQEVGGYTF.

V gene TRBV7-2 combines with J gene TRBJ1-2; D is unclear. The CDR3 runs to 12 residues. Looked up from germline, CDR1 is SGHTA and CDR2 is FQGNSA. The V end lost 1 base, the J end lost 4 bases, and 4 bases lay between the germline ends. The CDR3 region has the DNA TGTGCCAGCAGCTTAGTTCCCTATGGCTACACCTTC. It encodes CASSLVPYGYTF.

This clonotype was detected many times. This chain joins TRBV15 and TRBJ2-5, with 8 bases that match TRBD2. Per germline, CDR1 LNHNV and CDR2 YYDKDF (reference sequence). The CDR3 runs 15 residues. Germline trimming cut 4 bases from V and 4 bases from J; bases unmatched to any gene: 8. The CDR3 bases are TGTGCCACCAGCATACCGGGACTAGGGGGAGAGACCCAGTACTTC. This codes for CATSIPGLGGETQYF.

This clonotype came up many times. The CDR3: CASSYGTGSETQYF. CDR3 nucleotide sequence: TGTGCCAGCAGTTACGGGACAGGGAGCGAGACCCAGTACTTC. The chain combines TRBV6-1 with TRBJ2-5, with 9 bases lining up with TRBD1. This CDR3 region has 14 residues. Germline values: CDR1 MNHNS, CDR2 SASEGT. Trimming at V came to 5 bases and at J to 5 bases, leaving 6 bases not matched to a gene.

This clonotype has at least ten counts. The V and J genes are TRBV3-1 and TRBJ2-6; no clear D. CDR3 length equals 15 residues. Looked up from germline, CDR1 is LGHDT and CDR2 is YNNKEL (reference sequence). Trimming took 2 bases from V and 0 from J, leaving 5 bases between them. The CDR3 reads CASSQYASGANVLTF. The CDR3 DNA reads TGTGCCAGCAGCCAATATGCCTCTGGGGCCAACGTCCTGACTTTC. Combining the CDR3 with reference TRBV3-1 and TRBJ2-6 gives the whole variable domain DTAVSQTPKYLVTQMGNDKSIKCEQNLGHDTMYWYKQDSKKFLKIMFSYNNKELIINETVPNRFSPKSPDKAHLNLHINSLELGDSAVYFCASSQYASGANVLTFGAGSRLTVL.

This clonotype was observed a handful of times. The chain couples TRBV7-9 to TRBJ2-3; 8 bases are shared with TRBD2. The CDR3 consists of 17 residues. Germline CDR1 reads SEHNR; CDR2 reads FQNEAQ (reference sequence). V lost 5 bases and J lost 3; bases outside the gene matches: 13. Here the CDR3 DNA reads TGTGCCAGCAGCCTCACGGCCAGCGGGGGTTTGACAGATACGCAGTATTTT. Its translation: CASSLTASGGLTDTQYF.

This clonotype was detected many times. This chain uses TRBV20-1 with TRBJ2-3; D call uncertain. This CDR3 is built from 14 residues. V dropped 1 base and J dropped 6 bases, with 14 bases sitting between them. Germline-derived CDR1 and CDR2 are DFQATT and SNEGSKA (reference sequence). The CDR3 region is CSARGIQRKDTQYF. The CDR3, as DNA: TGCAGTGCTAGAGGCATCCAACGAAAGGATACGCAGTATTTT.

This clonotype was counted at least ten times. The chain recombines TRBV20-1 with TRBJ2-1, with TRBD2 matching 9 bases. The CDR3 sequence is 17 residues long. Germline values: CDR1 DFQATT, CDR2 SNEGSKA (reference sequence). With 3 bases clipped from V and 7 bases from J, the junction kept 16 bases outside the gene matches. For the CDR3, the DNA is TGCAGTGCTAGTGGAGGGTTCGGGGCGGGAGGGCGAAATGAGCAGTTCTTC. Translated, it gives CSASGGFGAGGRNEQFF.

This clonotype showed up many times. The V and J genes are TRBV7-9 and TRBJ2-3, with a weak D call TRBD1 (6 bases). Germline CDR1 and CDR2: SEHNR and FQNEAQ (reference sequence). This CDR3 spans 15 amino acids. The germline V and J ends were trimmed by 3 bases and 6 bases, with 16 bases remaining between them. CDR3 residues: CASSFHRVMWDTQYF. For the CDR3, the DNA is TGTGCCAGCAGCTTCCACAGGGTTATGTGGGATACGCAGTATTTT.

This clonotype was counted ten times or more. The rearrangement joins TRBV9 to TRBJ2-7; D unresolved. The V end lost 0 bases, the J end lost 1 base, and 11 bases lay between the germline ends. The CDR3 has 15 residues. Germline V gene data show CDR1 as SGDLS and CDR2 as YYNGEE. DNA of the CDR3: TGTGCCAGCAGCGTAGGGTCCCTCGGTTCCTACGAGCAGTACTTC. This codes for CASSVGSLGSYEQYF.

This clonotype was recorded at least ten times. CDR3 sequence reads: CASSLGGGSPTDTQYF. In DNA, the CDR3 is TGTGCCAGCAGCTTGGGAGGGGGCTCTCCCACAGATACGCAGTATTTT. This chain connects TRBV5-4 to TRBJ2-3; 7 bases map to TRBD1. This CDR3 is built from 16 residues. The V and J ends lost 0 bases and 2 bases, in that order; junction bases with no gene match: 6. Germline V gene data show CDR1 as SGHNT and CDR2 as YYREEE (reference sequence).

This clonotype was detected many times. This rearrangement joins TRBV7-2 to TRBJ2-7; TRBD1 matches 12 bases. There are 16 residues in the CDR3. CDR1 is SGHTA, CDR2 FQGNSA, per germline. Unmatched junction bases numbered 8, after V lost 5 bases and J lost 3 bases. CDR3: CASSKPRDRGHYEQYF. DNA for the CDR3: TGTGCCAGCAGCAAACCCCGGGACAGGGGGCACTACGAGCAGTACTTC. The whole variable domain, filled in from reference TRBV7-2 and TRBJ2-7, reads GAGVSQSPSNKVTEKGKDVELRCDPISGHTALYWYRQSLGQGLEFLIYFQGNSAPDKSGLPSDRFSAERTGGSVSTLTIQRTQQEDSAVYLCASSKPRDRGHYEQYFGPGTRLTVT.